Reported below is one T cell receptor beta chain. The target antigen is unknown. The data originate from a study of beta chain features in type 1 diabetes. Study-wide results and caveats: Type 1 diabetes patients had TCRB CDR3s that were shorter (moderately but significantly so) in all four CD4+ subsets.

Every bit of the isolated RNA underwent reverse transcription, so sequencing read expressed TCRB transcripts. Assay: immunoSEQ multiplex PCR; the TCRdb copy retains only in-frame clones and omits some. Here the sample spans around 690,000 clones, around 12% being singletons. The receptor comes from a man younger than 45 with type 1 diabetes. Sequencing was done on a sample of naive CD4+ T cells from blood.

The CDR3 reads CAWSFSRVQPQHF. In DNA, the CDR3 is TGTGCCTGGAGTTTTTCTCGGGTTCAGCCCCAGCATTTT. The chain is built from TRBV30 and TRBJ1-5; no definite D call. With 2 bases removed from V and 6 bases from J, the gap between germline ends came to 11 bases. The germline V gene has CDR1 GTSNPN and CDR2 SVGIG (reference sequence). CDR3 length: 13 residues.